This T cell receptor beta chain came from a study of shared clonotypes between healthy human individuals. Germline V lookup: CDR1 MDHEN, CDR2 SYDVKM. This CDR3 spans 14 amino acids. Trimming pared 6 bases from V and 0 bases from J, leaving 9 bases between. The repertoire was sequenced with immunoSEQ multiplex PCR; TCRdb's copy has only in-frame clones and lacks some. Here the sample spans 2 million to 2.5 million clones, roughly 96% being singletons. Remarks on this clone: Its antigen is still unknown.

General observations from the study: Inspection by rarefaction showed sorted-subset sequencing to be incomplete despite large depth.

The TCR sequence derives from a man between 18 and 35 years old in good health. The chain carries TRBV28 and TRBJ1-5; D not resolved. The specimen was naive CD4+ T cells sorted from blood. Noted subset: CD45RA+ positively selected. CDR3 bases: TGTGCCAGCAGGCAGAGTGATAGCAATCAGCCCCAGCATTTT. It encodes CASRQSDSNQPQHF. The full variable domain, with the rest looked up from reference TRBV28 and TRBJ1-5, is DVKVTQSSRYLVKRTGEKVFLECVQDMDHENMFWYRQDPGLGLRLIYFSYDVKMKEKGDIPEGYSVSREKKERFSLILESASTNQTSMYLCASRQSDSNQPQHFGDGTRLSIL.